At least ten counts were recorded for the clone carrying this TCR beta chain. These data come from a study of blood T cell repertoires in COVID-19. As for the study in general: Nucleic acid was either cDNA or gDNA, and it came from T cells, B-cell-depleted T cells, or PBMCs.

In the source study's methods: It was from reference gene primer amplification that nucleated cell counts were estimated. Method: immunoSEQ multiplex PCR; TCRdb's copy keeps in-frame clones and lacks some. The DNA was the basis for D and trimming; V, J and clone size are from that table. The sample lists approximately 150,000 clones, 81% occurring once. Input material: peripheral blood. The sequence came from a man aged 55 to 70 with active or convalescent COVID-19.

CDR3 region: CASRMGAGMTEAFF. The CDR3 DNA follows: TGTGCCAGCAGAATGGGGGCAGGGATGACTGAAGCTTTCTTT. V usage is TRBV2 and J usage is TRBJ1-1, with D perhaps matching TRBD1 (6 bases). V lost 6 bases to trimming and J lost 5 bases, with 16 bases between them. Germline loops: CDR1 SNHLY, CDR2 FYNNEI. The CDR3 has 14 amino acids.